A selection of T cell receptor beta chains follows, all from one sample in a study of blood T cell repertoires in COVID-19. The protocol was immunoSEQ multiplex PCR, while the TCRdb copy is restricted to in-frame clones and leaves out a portion. This sample has roughly 500,000 clones, with about 88% found just once. Sequences were obtained from PBMCs or T cells enriched from blood (not recorded which). The origin of the receptors is a woman aged 60 to 75 who had recovered from COVID-19. Both conserved end residues are part of each CDR3. The D gene is left open where the match is weak. Part of the rows lack a size; the others show once, few, many or a class for expanded clones.

v_call,clone_size,j_call,d_call,cdr3_nt,cdr3_aa
TRBV7-2,-,TRBJ2-1,-,TGTGCCAGCAGCTTAGCGGGGGGGCCAATGAATGAGCAGTTCTTC,CASSLAGGPMNEQFF
TRBV2,-,TRBJ2-1,-,TGTGCCAGCAGGAGGGGAGGCTCCTACAATGAGCAGTTCTTC,CASRRGGSYNEQFF
TRBV24-1,-,TRBJ2-6,-,TGTGCCACCAGTGATCGGACTGTGACTGGGGCCAACGTCCTGACTTTC,CATSDRTVTGANVLTF
TRBV27,-,TRBJ2-5,-,TGTGCCAGCAGTTTACCCGAAGCGGGAGAGACCCAGTACTTC,CASSLPEAGETQYF
TRBV6-5,-,TRBJ2-1,TRBD2,TGTGCCACTTCTTCAGCGGGGGAGTACAATGAGCAGTTCTTC,CATSSAGEYNEQFF
TRBV7-2,once,TRBJ1-6,TRBD1,TGTGCCAGCAGCTCTTCCGGGACAGGGTTTTCACCCCTCCACTTT,CASSSSGTGFSPLHF
TRBV12-3/TRBV12-4,-,TRBJ2-3,-,TGTGCCAGCACCACCTACCGCCGGGCGCAGTATTTT,CASTTYRRAQYF
TRBV6-5,-,TRBJ2-1,TRBD2,TGTGCAGTTAGCGGGGGAACCCACAATGAGCAGTTCTTC,CAVSGGTHNEQFF
TRBV7-2,-,TRBJ2-4,TRBD1,TGTGCCAGCAGCTTAATTGACAGGGGGAACATTCAGTACTTC,CASSLIDRGNIQYF
TRBV4-1,few,TRBJ2-7,TRBD1,TGCGCCAGCAGCCAGGGGACAGGGGGCACATACGAGCAGTACTTC,CASSQGTGGTYEQYF
TRBV7-9,-,TRBJ2-1,TRBD2,TGTGCCAGCACCCCGGGGAGCGGGGGGTCACACAATGAGCAGTTCTTC,CASTPGSGGSHNEQFF
TRBV7-2,-,TRBJ1-2,-,TGTGCCAGCAGGGAGAACGGGAAACCTACCTATGGCTACACCTTC,CASRENGKPTYGYTF
TRBV3-1/TRBV3-2,-,TRBJ1-2,TRBD1,TGTGCCAGCAGCCAAGAGACAGGGTCTAATGGCTACACCTTC,CASSQETGSNGYTF
TRBV11-2,-,TRBJ2-4,-,TGTGCCAGCAGCTTAACTTTAGTAGCCAAAAACATTCAGTACTTC,CASSLTLVAKNIQYF
TRBV9,-,TRBJ1-3,-,TGTGCCAGCAGCCAGGGGGGAAACACCATATATTTT,CASSQGGNTIYF
TRBV5-4,-,TRBJ2-1,-,TGTGCCAGCAGCCCCACAGGGCCCTCCTCCTACAATGAGCAGTTCTTC,CASSPTGPSSYNEQFF
TRBV6-6,-,TRBJ1-1,-,TGTGCCTCCCTTGGGCAGCCTGTGACTGAAGCTTTCTTT,CASLGQPVTEAFF
TRBV13,-,TRBJ2-1,-,TGTGCCAGCAGCTTAGTCGAGCACAATGAGCAGTTCTTC,CASSLVEHNEQFF
TRBV6-2/TRBV6-3,-,TRBJ2-3,-,TGTGCCAGCAGTTACTATTTCCGGACAGCTAGCACAGATACGCAGTATTTT,CASSYYFRTASTDTQYF
TRBV3-1/TRBV3-2,once,TRBJ2-2,-,TGTGCCAGCAGCCAAGGAGAGATGTTCGCGAACACCGGGGAGCTGTTTTTT,CASSQGEMFANTGELFF
TRBV3-1/TRBV3-2,-,TRBJ1-3,-,TGTGCCAGCAGCCAAGATGGGGGGTCTGGAAACACCATATATTTT,CASSQDGGSGNTIYF
TRBV5-1,-,TRBJ2-3,-,TGCGCCAGCAGCATCCAGGGAGGTTCTATAGATACGCAGTATTTT,CASSIQGGSIDTQYF
TRBV12-5,-,TRBJ1-5,-,TGTGCTAGTGGTTTTGGACCGGGGCAGCCCCAGCATTTT,CASGFGPGQPQHF
TRBV4-1,-,TRBJ2-3,-,TGCGCCAGCAGCCCCAGACATCCCCCGTGGGATACGCAGTATTTT,CASSPRHPPWDTQYF
TRBV5-6,-,TRBJ2-3,TRBD1,TGTGCCAGCAGCATCGGACAGGCAACACACACCCACCGTTTT,CASSIGQATHTHRF
TRBV2,-,TRBJ1-5,TRBD1,TGTGCCAGCGAAAGGAAGCCAACCGGGACAGGGAAAATTGATCAGCCCCAGCATTTT,CASERKPTGTGKIDQPQHF
TRBV18,few,TRBJ1-1,TRBD1,TGTGCCAGCTCAGGTTCAGGGGGAATGAACACTGAAGCTTTCTTT,CASSGSGGMNTEAFF
TRBV6-6,-,TRBJ1-1,TRBD1,TGTGCCAGCAGACTAGGACAGGGGTTGAACACTGAAGCTTTCTTT,CASRLGQGLNTEAFF
TRBV11-2,once,TRBJ1-2,TRBD1,TGTGCCAGCAGCTTGGACAGGGCGAACTATGGCTACACCTTC,CASSLDRANYGYTF
TRBV5-6,-,TRBJ2-6,TRBD2,TGTGCCAGCAGCGGCTTAGCGGGGGTGGATGGGGCCAACGTCCTGACTTTC,CASSGLAGVDGANVLTF
TRBV4-1,-,TRBJ1-1,TRBD1,TGCGCCAGCAGCCTGGACAGGGCATCTAACACTGAAGCTTTCTTT,CASSLDRASNTEAFF
TRBV12-3/TRBV12-4,-,TRBJ2-2,-,TGTGCCAGCAGTCCCAGAACCGGGGAGCTGTTTTTT,CASSPRTGELFF
TRBV3-1/TRBV3-2,once,TRBJ1-1,TRBD1,TGTGCCAGCAGCCCCCTTTGGGACAGGGACACTGAAGCTTTCTTT,CASSPLWDRDTEAFF
TRBV7-6,-,TRBJ2-1,-,TGTGCCAGCAGCGCCCGAACAGGGAACAATGAGCAGTTCTTC,CASSARTGNNEQFF
TRBV28,-,TRBJ1-5,-,TGTGCCAGCACCCTGGGGGGGGGCGCAGGTCAGCCCCAGCATTTT,CASTLGGGAGQPQHF
TRBV14,-,TRBJ2-1,TRBD1,TGTGCCAGCAGCCAGCAAGACAGGGGTCGGCAGTTCTTC,CASSQQDRGRQFF
TRBV24-1,-,TRBJ2-3,TRBD1,TGTGCCACCAGTACAACCGGGACAGGGGGCACAGATACGCAGTATTTT,CATSTTGTGGTDTQYF
TRBV13,-,TRBJ2-3,TRBD2,TGTGCCAGCAGCCCCCGTGGTAGCGGGGCTCGCACAGATACGCAGTATTTT,CASSPRGSGARTDTQYF
TRBV2,-,TRBJ1-2,TRBD1,TGTGCCAGCAGGGCAGTGACAGGGGGCAATGGCTACACCTTC,CASRAVTGGNGYTF
TRBV4-1,-,TRBJ1-4,TRBD1,TGCGCCAGCAGTGGATGGGGACAGGGAAGAGAAAAACTGTTTTTT,CASSGWGQGREKLFF
TRBV7-9,-,TRBJ2-7,-,TGTGCCAGCAGCTTAGCGCGGGGGCCTGGAGGGTACGAGCAGTACTTC,CASSLARGPGGYEQYF
TRBV2,-,TRBJ1-5,TRBD1,TGTGCCAGCAGTGAATCAGGGGGCGCCGCATGGCCCCAGCATTTT,CASSESGGAAWPQHF
TRBV2,-,TRBJ1-5,TRBD1,TGTGCCAGCAGTGCAGGACAGGCTAGCAATCAGCCCCAGCATTTT,CASSAGQASNQPQHF
TRBV13,-,TRBJ2-1,TRBD2,TGTGCCAGCAGCTTAGGACTAGCGGGGGGGCTTTACAATGAGCAGTTCTTC,CASSLGLAGGLYNEQFF
TRBV5-1,once,TRBJ2-1,TRBD1,TGCGCCAGCCGGGACAGGTCGTACAATGAGCAGTTCTTC,CASRDRSYNEQFF
TRBV3-1/TRBV3-2,-,TRBJ2-2,TRBD2,TGTGCCAGCAGCCAAGATCGGAGCGGGGGACCCAACACCGGGGAGCTGTTTTTT,CASSQDRSGGPNTGELFF
TRBV7-2,-,TRBJ1-3,-,TGTGCCAGCAGCTTTTCTAACAGCCTCTCTGGAAACACCATATATTTT,CASSFSNSLSGNTIYF
TRBV6-5,-,TRBJ2-5,TRBD2,TGTGCCAGCAGTTTAGGGACTAGCGGGAGACAAGAGACCCAGTACTTC,CASSLGTSGRQETQYF
TRBV27,-,TRBJ1-1,TRBD1,TGTGCCAGCCGAGGGACAGGCCGCACTGAAGCTTTCTTT,CASRGTGRTEAFF
TRBV5-6,once,TRBJ2-5,-,TGTGCCAGCAGCTTGTCTCGGGAGACCCAGTACTTC,CASSLSRETQYF
TRBV28,-,TRBJ1-3,-,TGTGCCAGCATGACGTCCTCGAGGACCATATATTTT,CASMTSSRTIYF
TRBV7-6,once,TRBJ2-2,-,TGTGCCAGCAGCACCAACCCCAGAAAAACCGGGGAGCTGTTTTTT,CASSTNPRKTGELFF
TRBV7-2,-,TRBJ1-3,-,TGTGCCAGCAGCCTGCTACAGGGAAACACCATATATTTT,CASSLLQGNTIYF
TRBV10-3,-,TRBJ1-1,TRBD1,TGTGCCATCAGTGCTGTACAGGGGGCATACACTGAAGCTTTCTTT,CAISAVQGAYTEAFF
TRBV11-3,-,TRBJ1-4,TRBD1,TGTGCCAGCAGCTTAGCCCTAGGACAGGGAACTAATGAAAAACTGTTTTTT,CASSLALGQGTNEKLFF
TRBV10-2,-,TRBJ1-1,-,TGCGCCAGCAGTGACCCAGGACAGAACACTGAAGCTTTCTTT,CASSDPGQNTEAFF
TRBV5-1,-,TRBJ1-1,TRBD1,TGCGCCAGCAGCCCGTCGGGACAGGGGGTGGGGTACACTGAAGCTTTCTTT,CASSPSGQGVGYTEAFF
TRBV3-1/TRBV3-2,-,TRBJ2-3,TRBD2,TGTGCCAGCAGCCAAGGGGCTAGCGGGGCGACAGATACGCAGTATTTT,CASSQGASGATDTQYF
TRBV7-2,-,TRBJ1-5,-,TGTGCCAGCAGCTTAGCTGGGGACTTGGATCAGCCCCAGCATTTT,CASSLAGDLDQPQHF